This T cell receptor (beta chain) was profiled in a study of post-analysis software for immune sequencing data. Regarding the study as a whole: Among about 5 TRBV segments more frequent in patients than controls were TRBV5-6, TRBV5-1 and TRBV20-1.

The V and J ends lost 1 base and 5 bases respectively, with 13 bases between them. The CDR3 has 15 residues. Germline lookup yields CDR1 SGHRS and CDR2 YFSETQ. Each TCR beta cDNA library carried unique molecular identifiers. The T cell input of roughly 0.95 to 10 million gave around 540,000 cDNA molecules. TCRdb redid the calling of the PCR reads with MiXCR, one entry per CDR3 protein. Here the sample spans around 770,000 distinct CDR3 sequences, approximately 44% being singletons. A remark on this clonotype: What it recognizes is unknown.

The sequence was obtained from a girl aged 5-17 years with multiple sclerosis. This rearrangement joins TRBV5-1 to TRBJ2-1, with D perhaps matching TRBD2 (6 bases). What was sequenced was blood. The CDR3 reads CASSLRALANNEQFF. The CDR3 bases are TGCGCCAGCAGCTTGAGGGCGCTAGCGAACAATGAGCAGTTCTTC.